The present entry profiles one TCR beta chain with its context. The data originate from a study of blood T cell repertoires in COVID-19. Looking at the study overall: Donors in the United States, Italy and Spain gave samples during acute or convalescent COVID-19.

Some clones are missing from TCRdb's copy, which holds only in-frame ones; the method was immunoSEQ multiplex PCR. The sample has around 250,000 clones, roughly 85% seen once. The CDR3 sequence is 16 residues long. The receptor's source is a woman between 50 and 59 years old who had been exposed to COVID-19. V gene TRBV21-1 combines with J gene TRBJ1-4; no DNA check was done on the table's D call, TRBD1. TRBV21-1 is a known pseudogene. Sequencing was done on a sample of PBMCs or T cells enriched from blood (not recorded which). Here the CDR3 reads CASSPGQPATNEKLFF. The CDR3 nucleotides read TGTGCCAGCAGCCCGGGACAGCCTGCAACTAATGAAAAACTGTTTTTT.